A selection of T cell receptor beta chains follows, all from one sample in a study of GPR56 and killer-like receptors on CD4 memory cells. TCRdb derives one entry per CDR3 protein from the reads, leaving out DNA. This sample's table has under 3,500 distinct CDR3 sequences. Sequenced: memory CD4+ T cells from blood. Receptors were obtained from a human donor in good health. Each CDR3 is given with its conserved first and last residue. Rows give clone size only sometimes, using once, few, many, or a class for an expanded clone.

CDR3aa: CASSLGGSGTEAFF
v_gene: TRBV7-9
abundance: .
j_gene: TRBJ1-1

CDR3aa: CASSIEAGGLGETQYF
v_gene: TRBV19
abundance: medium-sized
j_gene: TRBJ2-5

CDR3aa: CASSYSDSLVLSTPEQYF
v_gene: TRBV6-2/TRBV6-3
abundance: medium-sized
j_gene: TRBJ2-7

CDR3aa: CASSSQGGTEAFF
v_gene: TRBV12-3/TRBV12-4
abundance: .
j_gene: TRBJ1-1

CDR3aa: CASSVYRQVWNTEAFF
v_gene: TRBV6-1
abundance: medium-sized
j_gene: TRBJ1-1

CDR3aa: CASSAAGGTDTQYF
v_gene: TRBV12-3/TRBV12-4
abundance: .
j_gene: TRBJ2-3

CDR3aa: CASSVGPSGDTDTQYF
v_gene: TRBV9
abundance: .
j_gene: TRBJ2-3

CDR3aa: CASSYPRGQRYGYTF
v_gene: TRBV5-6
abundance: medium-sized
j_gene: TRBJ1-2

CDR3aa: CASSLAYEQYF
v_gene: TRBV28
abundance: medium-sized
j_gene: TRBJ2-7

CDR3aa: CASSTASALPYYGYTF
v_gene: TRBV7-9
abundance: medium-sized
j_gene: TRBJ1-2

CDR3aa: CASSFRGGASGANVLTF
v_gene: TRBV11-2
abundance: .
j_gene: TRBJ2-6

CDR3aa: CASSLVSTPRAYEQYF
v_gene: TRBV11-2
abundance: .
j_gene: TRBJ2-7

CDR3aa: CASSQDSRVAGGGNEQFF
v_gene: TRBV4-2
abundance: .
j_gene: TRBJ2-1

CDR3aa: CASSYSGTASGELFF
v_gene: TRBV6-5
abundance: .
j_gene: TRBJ2-2

CDR3aa: CASSLRGRLGTEAFF
v_gene: TRBV28
abundance: medium-sized
j_gene: TRBJ1-1

CDR3aa: CASSPTWTGEAKNIQYF
v_gene: TRBV18
abundance: .
j_gene: TRBJ2-4

CDR3aa: CAWSPGGARTGELFF
v_gene: TRBV30
abundance: medium-sized
j_gene: TRBJ2-2

CDR3aa: CATGGDEYTEAFF
v_gene: TRBV10-3
abundance: medium-sized
j_gene: TRBJ1-1

CDR3aa: CASKNGGGNTEAFF
v_gene: TRBV6-2/TRBV6-3
abundance: medium-sized
j_gene: TRBJ1-1

CDR3aa: CASSGGERDQPQHF
v_gene: TRBV2
abundance: .
j_gene: TRBJ1-5

CDR3aa: CASSVGPGTNTDTQYF
v_gene: TRBV9
abundance: medium-sized
j_gene: TRBJ2-3

CDR3aa: CASSDGLNTEAFF
v_gene: TRBV7-3
abundance: .
j_gene: TRBJ1-1

CDR3aa: CASSTSGLNYGYTF
v_gene: TRBV19
abundance: large
j_gene: TRBJ1-2

CDR3aa: CASTPRRGSSYNEQFF
v_gene: TRBV6-2/TRBV6-3
abundance: medium-sized
j_gene: TRBJ2-1

CDR3aa: CASSVGGQGYEQYF
v_gene: TRBV9
abundance: .
j_gene: TRBJ2-7

CDR3aa: CASSVLASSYEQYF
v_gene: TRBV7-2
abundance: .
j_gene: TRBJ2-7